These T cell receptor beta chains were read from a single sample in a study of shared clonotypes between healthy human individuals. Profiling relied on immunoSEQ multiplex PCR, and the TCRdb table lists in-frame clones only, not all of them. The sample lists approximately 500,000 clones, about 96% occurring once. The sequenced sample was naive CD4+ T cells sorted from blood. These receptors were collected from a woman in her 30s in good health. CDR3s include the opening cysteine and the closing phenylalanine or tryptophan. D genes are given only for firm matches. Expanded clones are given a class, and other clones once, few, many or no size at all.

j_call: TRBJ2-1
v_call: TRBV7-2
d_call: .
clone_size: .
cdr3_aa: CASSPLLAYNEQFF
cdr3_nt: TGTGCCAGCAGCCCCCTTTTGGCCTACAATGAGCAGTTCTTC

j_call: TRBJ1-2
v_call: TRBV6-5
d_call: TRBD1
clone_size: .
cdr3_aa: CASSYLSGGLNYGYTF
cdr3_nt: TGTGCCAGCAGTTACTTATCAGGGGGCTTGAACTATGGCTACACCTTC

j_call: TRBJ2-1
v_call: TRBV27
d_call: TRBD1
clone_size: .
cdr3_aa: CASSFSPDRGNYNEQFF
cdr3_nt: TGTGCCAGCAGTTTTTCTCCCGACAGGGGAAACTACAATGAGCAGTTCTTC

j_call: TRBJ2-1
v_call: TRBV6-6
d_call: TRBD2
clone_size: .
cdr3_aa: CASRGTRYEQFF
cdr3_nt: TGTGCCAGCAGGGGGACTAGATATGAGCAGTTCTTC

j_call: TRBJ2-6
v_call: TRBV5-1
d_call: .
clone_size: .
cdr3_aa: CASSLAGGEANVLTF
cdr3_nt: TGCGCCAGCAGCTTGGCCGGAGGAGAGGCCAACGTCCTGACTTTC

j_call: TRBJ2-3
v_call: TRBV7-9
d_call: .
clone_size: .
cdr3_aa: CASSLGKGDTQYF
cdr3_nt: TGTGCCAGCAGCTTAGGTAAAGGGGATACGCAGTATTTT

j_call: TRBJ1-5
v_call: TRBV18
d_call: TRBD1
clone_size: .
cdr3_aa: CASSLSGTGVQPQHF
cdr3_nt: TGTGCCAGCTCACTCTCCGGGACAGGGGTCCAGCCCCAGCATTTT

j_call: TRBJ2-7
v_call: TRBV19
d_call: .
clone_size: .
cdr3_aa: CASSMGSYATYEQYF
cdr3_nt: TGTGCCAGTAGTATGGGGTCTTACGCCACCTACGAGCAGTACTTC

j_call: TRBJ2-1
v_call: TRBV19
d_call: TRBD1
clone_size: .
cdr3_aa: CASSKTGGSYNEQFF
cdr3_nt: TGTGCCAGTAGTAAGACAGGGGGTTCCTACAATGAGCAGTTCTTC

j_call: TRBJ1-3
v_call: TRBV4-2
d_call: .
clone_size: .
cdr3_aa: CASSQPGNTIYF
cdr3_nt: TGTGCCAGCAGCCAGCCGGGAAACACCATATATTTT

j_call: TRBJ2-6
v_call: TRBV18
d_call: TRBD2
clone_size: once
cdr3_aa: CASSPKGLAGWANVLTF
cdr3_nt: TGTGCCAGCTCACCAAAGGGACTAGCGGGGTGGGCCAACGTCCTGACTTTC

j_call: TRBJ2-4
v_call: TRBV28
d_call: .
clone_size: .
cdr3_aa: CASSFFAPKKRLLAKNIQYF
cdr3_nt: TGTGCCAGCAGTTTTTTCGCCCCAAAGAAAAGATTGCTAGCCAAAAACATTCAGTACTTC

j_call: TRBJ2-3
v_call: TRBV2
d_call: .
clone_size: .
cdr3_aa: CASSEVGFSTDTQYF
cdr3_nt: TGTGCCAGCAGTGAAGTCGGCTTTAGCACAGATACGCAGTATTTT

j_call: TRBJ2-5
v_call: TRBV5-1
d_call: TRBD2
clone_size: .
cdr3_aa: CASSLGGTSGPQETQYF
cdr3_nt: TGCGCCAGCAGCTTGGGCGGGACTAGCGGGCCCCAAGAGACCCAGTACTTC

j_call: TRBJ1-4
v_call: TRBV28
d_call: TRBD1
clone_size: .
cdr3_aa: CASSLGQGPSNEKLFF
cdr3_nt: TGTGCCAGCAGTCTCGGACAGGGACCTTCTAATGAAAAACTGTTTTTT

j_call: TRBJ2-7
v_call: TRBV28
d_call: .
clone_size: .
cdr3_aa: CASSFARAGSSYEQYF
cdr3_nt: TGTGCCAGCAGTTTTGCTCGCGCAGGATCCTCCTACGAGCAGTACTTC

j_call: TRBJ2-7
v_call: TRBV6-5
d_call: TRBD1
clone_size: .
cdr3_aa: CASRVTGDPSYEQYF
cdr3_nt: TGTGCCAGCAGAGTCACAGGGGACCCCTCCTACGAGCAGTACTTC

j_call: TRBJ2-7
v_call: TRBV28
d_call: .
clone_size: .
cdr3_aa: CASSFTRRVHEQYF
cdr3_nt: TGTGCCAGCAGTTTTACCCGGAGAGTCCACGAGCAGTACTTC

j_call: TRBJ1-2
v_call: TRBV6-5
d_call: TRBD1
clone_size: .
cdr3_aa: CASRPTGIWYGYTF
cdr3_nt: TGTGCCAGCAGACCGACAGGGATTTGGTATGGCTACACCTTC

j_call: TRBJ2-3
v_call: TRBV5-1
d_call: .
clone_size: .
cdr3_aa: CASSLEGGTDTQYF
cdr3_nt: TGCGCCAGCAGCTTGGAGGGCGGCACGGATACGCAGTATTTT

j_call: TRBJ2-1
v_call: TRBV5-1
d_call: TRBD2
clone_size: .
cdr3_aa: CASSLVERGVYNEQFF
cdr3_nt: TGCGCCAGCAGCTTGGTAGAGCGGGGGGTCTACAATGAGCAGTTCTTC

j_call: TRBJ2-7
v_call: TRBV28
d_call: TRBD2
clone_size: .
cdr3_aa: CASSPSGSVYEQYF
cdr3_nt: TGTGCCAGCAGTCCCAGCGGGAGTGTTTACGAGCAGTACTTC

j_call: TRBJ1-1
v_call: TRBV4-1
d_call: .
clone_size: .
cdr3_aa: CASSQVGQAEAFF
cdr3_nt: TGCGCCAGCAGCCAAGTTGGGCAGGCAGAAGCTTTCTTT

j_call: TRBJ2-2
v_call: TRBV10-1
d_call: TRBD2
clone_size: .
cdr3_aa: CASAAGGTNTGELFF
cdr3_nt: TGCGCCAGCGCAGCGGGAGGGACGAACACCGGGGAGCTGTTTTTT

j_call: TRBJ1-2
v_call: TRBV2
d_call: .
clone_size: .
cdr3_aa: CASILNGQSYGYTF
cdr3_nt: TGTGCCAGCATCTTAAACGGACAGTCCTATGGCTACACCTTC

j_call: TRBJ2-1
v_call: TRBV10-3
d_call: .
clone_size: .
cdr3_aa: CAISAINNEQFF
cdr3_nt: TGTGCCATCAGTGCCATTAACAATGAGCAGTTCTTC

j_call: TRBJ1-3
v_call: TRBV7-8
d_call: TRBD1
clone_size: .
cdr3_aa: CASSLGTGTGNTIYF
cdr3_nt: TGTGCCAGCAGCTTAGGGACAGGGACCGGAAACACCATATATTTT

j_call: TRBJ2-3
v_call: TRBV7-6
d_call: .
clone_size: .
cdr3_aa: CASSPRGGGGTDTQYF
cdr3_nt: TGTGCCAGCAGCCCTCGCGGTGGAGGGGGCACAGATACGCAGTATTTT

j_call: TRBJ2-2
v_call: TRBV30
d_call: .
clone_size: .
cdr3_aa: CAWSDGAGELFF
cdr3_nt: TGTGCCTGGAGTGACGGGGCCGGGGAGCTGTTTTTT

j_call: TRBJ2-2
v_call: TRBV27
d_call: .
clone_size: .
cdr3_aa: CASSFFRETGELFF
cdr3_nt: TGTGCCAGCAGTTTTTTTAGGGAAACCGGGGAGCTGTTTTTT

j_call: TRBJ2-7
v_call: TRBV6-6
d_call: .
clone_size: once
cdr3_aa: CASSPGAYEQYF
cdr3_nt: TGTGCCAGCAGTCCAGGGGCCTACGAGCAGTACTTC

j_call: TRBJ2-7
v_call: TRBV4-1
d_call: .
clone_size: .
cdr3_aa: CASSQLGRSAGPFNYEQYF
cdr3_nt: TGCGCCAGCAGCCAACTCGGACGTTCGGCGGGACCCTTTAACTACGAGCAGTACTTC

j_call: TRBJ2-7
v_call: TRBV2
d_call: TRBD2
clone_size: .
cdr3_aa: CASFLGTSSYEQYF
cdr3_nt: TGTGCCAGCTTCCTCGGGACTAGCTCCTACGAGCAGTACTTC

j_call: TRBJ2-2
v_call: TRBV5-1
d_call: .
clone_size: .
cdr3_aa: CASSLPDRNTGELFF
cdr3_nt: TGCGCCAGCAGCTTGCCTGACAGGAACACCGGGGAGCTGTTTTTT

j_call: TRBJ1-2
v_call: TRBV19
d_call: .
clone_size: .
cdr3_aa: CASSQQIIPGSYTF
cdr3_nt: TGTGCCAGTAGTCAACAGATCATCCCGGGGAGCTACACCTTC

j_call: TRBJ2-1
v_call: TRBV10-3
d_call: .
clone_size: .
cdr3_aa: CAISDYSSSYNEQFF
cdr3_nt: TGTGCCATCAGTGACTATAGCAGCTCCTACAATGAGCAGTTCTTC

j_call: TRBJ1-5
v_call: TRBV2
d_call: .
clone_size: .
cdr3_aa: CASSASEGHPQHF
cdr3_nt: TGTGCCAGCAGTGCCTCGGAGGGGCACCCCCAGCATTTT

j_call: TRBJ2-3
v_call: TRBV7-9
d_call: TRBD2
clone_size: .
cdr3_aa: CASSKLGTSGRGADTQYF
cdr3_nt: TGTGCCAGCAGTAAGCTCGGGACTAGCGGGAGAGGGGCAGATACGCAGTATTTT

j_call: TRBJ1-1
v_call: TRBV18
d_call: .
clone_size: .
cdr3_aa: CASSPYMNTEAFF
cdr3_nt: TGTGCCAGCTCACCTTATATGAACACTGAAGCTTTCTTT

j_call: TRBJ2-1
v_call: TRBV5-8
d_call: TRBD2
clone_size: .
cdr3_aa: CASSTGLASYNEQFF
cdr3_nt: TGTGCCAGCAGCACAGGACTAGCGAGCTACAATGAGCAGTTCTTC

j_call: TRBJ1-5
v_call: TRBV7-3
d_call: TRBD1
clone_size: .
cdr3_aa: CASSRTGDNQPQHF
cdr3_nt: TGTGCCAGCAGCCGGACAGGGGATAATCAGCCCCAGCATTTT

j_call: TRBJ2-5
v_call: TRBV4-2
d_call: TRBD2
clone_size: .
cdr3_aa: CASSRGKVTSGRSGETQYF
cdr3_nt: TGTGCCAGCAGCCGAGGTAAAGTAACTAGCGGGAGAAGCGGAGAGACCCAGTACTTC

j_call: TRBJ2-7
v_call: TRBV2
d_call: .
clone_size: .
cdr3_aa: CASRADRRLSYEQYF
cdr3_nt: TGTGCCAGCAGGGCAGACAGGCGGCTATCCTACGAGCAGTACTTC

j_call: TRBJ2-7
v_call: TRBV18
d_call: .
clone_size: .
cdr3_aa: CASSPGQTYEQYF
cdr3_nt: TGTGCCAGCTCACCGGGCCAAACCTACGAGCAGTACTTC

j_call: TRBJ2-7
v_call: TRBV4-1
d_call: TRBD1
clone_size: .
cdr3_aa: CASSRGQGGSYEQYF
cdr3_nt: TGCGCCAGCAGCAGAGGACAGGGGGGCTCCTACGAGCAGTACTTC

j_call: TRBJ2-7
v_call: TRBV27
d_call: .
clone_size: .
cdr3_aa: CASSLSVPGTEQYF
cdr3_nt: TGTGCCAGCAGTTTATCGGTCCCGGGGACCGAGCAGTACTTC

j_call: TRBJ2-1
v_call: TRBV11-2
d_call: TRBD2
clone_size: .
cdr3_aa: CASRRLAGGNNEQFF
cdr3_nt: TGTGCCAGCAGGAGACTAGCGGGAGGTAACAATGAGCAGTTCTTC

j_call: TRBJ1-2
v_call: TRBV7-9
d_call: .
clone_size: .
cdr3_aa: CASSLEGLRGYTF
cdr3_nt: TGTGCCAGCAGCTTGGAGGGCCTCCGGGGCTACACCTTC

j_call: TRBJ2-7
v_call: TRBV28
d_call: TRBD1
clone_size: .
cdr3_aa: CASTLRDRGTYEQYF
cdr3_nt: TGTGCCAGCACCCTAAGGGACAGGGGAACCTACGAGCAGTACTTC

j_call: TRBJ2-2
v_call: TRBV4-1
d_call: .
clone_size: .
cdr3_aa: CASSRDKNTGELFF
cdr3_nt: TGCGCCAGCAGCCGAGATAAGAACACCGGGGAGCTGTTTTTT

j_call: TRBJ1-5
v_call: TRBV7-3
d_call: TRBD1
clone_size: .
cdr3_aa: CASSLTWDRGLHF
cdr3_nt: TGTGCCAGCAGCTTAACGTGGGACAGGGGGTTACATTTT

j_call: TRBJ2-3
v_call: TRBV5-1
d_call: TRBD2
clone_size: .
cdr3_aa: CASSFLTSGSLGTDTQYF
cdr3_nt: TGCGCCAGCAGCTTTTTGACTAGCGGGAGTTTGGGCACAGATACGCAGTATTTT

j_call: TRBJ2-3
v_call: TRBV5-6
d_call: .
clone_size: once
cdr3_aa: CASSLWSTDTQYF
cdr3_nt: TGTGCCAGCAGCTTGTGGAGCACAGATACGCAGTATTTT

j_call: TRBJ1-2
v_call: TRBV28
d_call: .
clone_size: once
cdr3_aa: CASSPRQASNYGYTF
cdr3_nt: TGTGCCAGCAGCCCCCGGCAGGCATCTAACTATGGCTACACCTTC

j_call: TRBJ2-7
v_call: TRBV27
d_call: .
clone_size: .
cdr3_aa: CASSSGAGWHEQYF
cdr3_nt: TGTGCCAGCAGTTCGGGGGCGGGTTGGCACGAGCAGTACTTC

j_call: TRBJ1-2
v_call: TRBV6-5
d_call: .
clone_size: .
cdr3_aa: CASSYSQGPDYGYTF
cdr3_nt: TGTGCCAGCAGTTACTCGCAGGGACCGGACTATGGCTACACCTTC

j_call: TRBJ2-7
v_call: TRBV28
d_call: TRBD1
clone_size: .
cdr3_aa: CASSPPGTGWNEQYF
cdr3_nt: TGTGCCAGCAGTCCCCCAGGGACAGGGTGGAACGAGCAGTACTTC